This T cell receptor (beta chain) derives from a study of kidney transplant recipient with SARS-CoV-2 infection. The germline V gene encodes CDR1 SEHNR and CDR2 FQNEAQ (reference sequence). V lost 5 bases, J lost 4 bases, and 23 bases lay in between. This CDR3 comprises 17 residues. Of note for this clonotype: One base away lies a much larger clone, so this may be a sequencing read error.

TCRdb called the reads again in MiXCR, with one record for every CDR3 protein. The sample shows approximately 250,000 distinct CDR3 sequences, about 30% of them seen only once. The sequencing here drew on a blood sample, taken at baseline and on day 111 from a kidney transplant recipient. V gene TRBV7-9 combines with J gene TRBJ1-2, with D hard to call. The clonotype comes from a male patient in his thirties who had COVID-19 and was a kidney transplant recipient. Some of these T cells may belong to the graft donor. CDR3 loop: CASSHGPYRGKTYGYTF. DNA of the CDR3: TGTGCCAGCAGCCACGGCCCATACCGTGGAAAGACCTATGGCTACACCTTC. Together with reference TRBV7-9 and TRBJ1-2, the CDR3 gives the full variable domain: DTGVSQNPRHKITKRGQNVTFRCDPISEHNRLYWYRQTLGQGPEFLTYFQNEAQLEKSRLLSDRFSAERPKGSFSTLEIQRTEQGDSAMYLCASSHGPYRGKTYGYTFGSGTRLTVV.